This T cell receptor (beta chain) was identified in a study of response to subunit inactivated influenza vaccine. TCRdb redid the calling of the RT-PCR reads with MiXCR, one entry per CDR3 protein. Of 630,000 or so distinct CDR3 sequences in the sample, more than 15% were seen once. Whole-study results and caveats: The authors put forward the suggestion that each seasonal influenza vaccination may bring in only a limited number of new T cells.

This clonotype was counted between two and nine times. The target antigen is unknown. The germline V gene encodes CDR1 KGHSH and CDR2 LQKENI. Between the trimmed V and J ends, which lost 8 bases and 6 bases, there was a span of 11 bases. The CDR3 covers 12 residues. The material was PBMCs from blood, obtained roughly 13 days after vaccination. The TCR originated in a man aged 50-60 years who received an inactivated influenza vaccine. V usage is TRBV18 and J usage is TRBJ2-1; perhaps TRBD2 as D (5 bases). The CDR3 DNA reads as TGTGCCAGCGCTCTCGGGGTCAATGAGCAGTTCTTC. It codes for CASALGVNEQFF.